The 27 T cell receptor beta chains in this list originate from one sample, sequenced in a study of CD8 T cells in Susac syndrome. Random hexamers were used to reverse transcribe an amount of about 0.45 to 1 ug RNA. Using its own MiXCR run on the immunoSEQ multiplex PCR reads, TCRdb lists one record per CDR3 protein. This repertoire shows some 150,000 distinct CDR3 sequences, around 95% found once; its top ten account for 0.14% to 0.15%. The sample consisted of CD8+ T cells from PBMCs. These receptors all come from a human donor with multiple sclerosis.

V gene TRBV29-1 combines with J gene TRBJ2-1; tentative D call: TRBD2 (6 bases). Germline values: CDR1 SQVTM, CDR2 ANQGSEA. The CDR3 is 13 residues long. V lost 1 base, J lost 9 bases, and 13 bases lay in between. The CDR3 region is CSVEVRGGTEQFF. CDR3 DNA sequence: TGCAGCGTTGAAGTCCGGGGCGGGACTGAGCAGTTCTTC.

In its sample, this clonotype was seen once. The gene calls are TRBV14 and TRBJ2-5; the D call may be TRBD1 or TRBD2 (5 bases each). V dropped 4 bases and J dropped 4 bases, with 16 bases sitting between them. Germline V lookup: CDR1 SGHDN, CDR2 FVKESK. This CDR3 is 15 amino acids long. The CDR3 reads CASSRIGTDGETQYF. CDR3 nucleotides: TGTGCCAGCAGCCGAATCGGGACGGACGGAGAGACCCAGTACTTC.

This chain connects TRBV20-1 to TRBJ1-2; tentative D call: TRBD1 (5 bases). Germline CDR1 reads DFQATT; CDR2 reads SNEGSKA (reference sequence). CDR3 length: 14 amino acids. V lost 0 bases and J 7 bases, leaving 15 bases between the germline ends. CDR3 amino acids: CSARDPGVSGGYTF. The CDR3 DNA is TGCAGTGCTAGAGACCCGGGGGTTTCGGGTGGCTACACCTTC.

The chain is built from TRBV7-9 and TRBJ2-1, with D hard to call. The CDR3 extends over 13 amino acids. The V and J ends lost 1 base and 4 bases respectively, with 5 bases between them. Germline V CDR1 and CDR2: SEHNR, FQNEAQ (reference sequence). CDR3 in amino acids: CASSLVKYNEQFF. The CDR3 region has the DNA TGTGCCAGCAGCTTAGTTAAATACAATGAGCAGTTCTTC.

The chain links TRBV21-1 to TRBJ2-5; the table assigns TRBD1, which was not confirmed against the DNA. TRBV21-1 is a pseudogene. The CDR3 is 15 amino acids. The CDR3: CASSTRTRPGGTQYF. DNA of the CDR3: TGTGCCAGCAGCACCAGGACACGACCCGGGGGGACCCAGTACTTC.

In this sample, this clonotype turned up once. The rearrangement uses TRBV20-1 and TRBJ2-1; 10 bases agree with TRBD2. The CDR3 contains 16 residues. CDR1 is DFQATT and CDR2 is SNEGSKA in the germline V gene (reference sequence). With V trimmed by 2 bases and J by 2 bases, 6 bases remained unmatched. The CDR3 coding sequence is TGCAGTGCTAGACTCCTAGCGGGGGAACCCTACAATGAGCAGTTCTTC. Translation: CSARLLAGEPYNEQFF.

The chain couples TRBV24-1 to TRBJ1-2; D may be TRBD1 (6 bases). CDR1 is KGHDR, CDR2 SFDVKD, per germline. This CDR3 has 14 amino acids. Trimming shortened V by 9 bases and J by 10 bases, and 23 bases separated the two germline ends. This CDR3 is CATAPSDSPLDYTF. The CDR3 DNA reads TGTGCCACCGCCCCCTCGGACAGCCCTTTAGACTACACCTTC.

This chain uses TRBV29-1 with TRBJ1-4; D ambiguous. The CDR3 is 11 residues long. The germline V gene encodes CDR1 SQVTM and CDR2 ANQGSEA. Trimming took 5 bases from V and 8 from J, leaving 9 bases between them. CDR3 in DNA: TGCAGCGTTCCCTTGAGGGAAAAACTGTTTTTT. Its protein product is CSVPLREKLFF.

This clonotype was found once. The rearrangement uses TRBV5-6 and TRBJ1-5, with 7 nucleotides matching TRBD1. The CDR3 length is 15 residues. V was pared by 3 bases and J by 4 bases, with 7 bases of the junction left unmatched. CDR1 is SGHDT, CDR2 YYEEEE, per germline. CDR3 amino acids: CASSWRQGRNQPQHF. The CDR3 DNA sequence: TGTGCCAGCAGCTGGAGACAGGGAAGGAATCAGCCCCAGCATTTT.

This chain connects TRBV27 to TRBJ1-2; 8 positions agree with TRBD1. Germline trimming cut 4 bases from V and 3 bases from J; bases unmatched to any gene: 4. The germline CDR1 and CDR2 sequences are MNHEY and SMNVEV (reference sequence). The CDR3 contains 14 residues. This CDR3 is CASSSLTGDYGYTF. The DNA of the CDR3 is TGTGCCAGCAGTTCTCTGACAGGGGACTATGGCTACACCTTC.

The chain couples TRBV30 to TRBJ2-3; the D gene is possibly TRBD2 (6 bases). CDR3 length equals 15 residues. CDR1 GTSNPN and CDR2 SVGIG come from the germline V gene (reference sequence). V lost 0 bases, J lost 4 bases, and 14 bases lay in between. The CDR3 DNA follows: TGTGCCTGGAGTGTAGGGGACTCCCGGGCAGATACGCAGTATTTT. This gives the protein CAWSVGDSRADTQYF.

V gene TRBV12-3 or TRBV12-4 combines with J gene TRBJ2-1; D is perhaps TRBD1 (6 bases). V lost 4 bases, J lost 15 bases, and 16 bases lay in between. The CDR3 sequence is 12 residues long. In DNA, the CDR3 is TGTGCCAGCAGTTCAACGACAGGCTGGCTGTTCTTC. Its translation: CASSSTTGWLFF.

This rearrangement joins TRBV12-5 to TRBJ1-1, with D tentatively TRBD1 (5 bases). The CDR3 runs 14 residues. The V end was cut by 1 base, the J end by 3 bases, with 9 bases between. The germline V gene has CDR1 LGHNT and CDR2 FRNRAP. The CDR3 is CASGLGVGDTEAFF. In DNA, the CDR3 is TGTGCTAGTGGTTTGGGGGTAGGGGACACTGAAGCTTTCTTT.

The chain recombines TRBV25-1 with TRBJ1-2, with D unclear. Trimming cost V 7 bases and J 0 bases, with 12 bases left between them. Germline V CDR1 and CDR2: MGHDK, SYGVNS. The CDR3 consists of 14 residues. The CDR3 nucleotides are TGTGCCAGCACGAACAGTGCAGCTAACTATGGCTACACCTTC. Translated, it gives CASTNSAANYGYTF.

The chain is built from TRBV30 and TRBJ2-7; 7 positions match TRBD1. Per the germline V gene, CDR1 is GTSNPN and CDR2 is SVGIG (reference sequence). V lost 4 bases and J lost 3; bases outside the gene matches: 6. The CDR3 covers 13 residues. CDR3 loop: CAWTSGQSYEQYF. The CDR3 DNA reads as TGTGCCTGGACTTCGGGACAGAGCTACGAGCAGTACTTC.

The genes are TRBV4-1 and TRBJ2-5; no clear D. The CDR3 is 15 amino acids. Per germline, CDR1 MGHRA and CDR2 YSYEKL. Trimming shortened V by 0 bases and J by 4 bases, and 12 bases separated the two germline ends. DNA for the CDR3: TGCGCCAGCAGCCAAGATCTGGGCCGTGGAGAGACCCAGTACTTC. This translates into CASSQDLGRGETQYF.

This chain uses TRBV5-6 with TRBJ1-1; D may be TRBD1 (5 bases). The CDR3 covers 12 residues. Germline lookup yields CDR1 SGHDT and CDR2 YYEEEE. Trimming removed 3 bases from V and 10 bases from J, with 13 bases in between. DNA of the CDR3: TGTGCCAGCAGCTGGATGGTTGGGGGAGCTTTCTTT. It codes for CASSWMVGGAFF.

The chain uses TRBV2 and TRBJ2-1, with TRBD2 as a possible D gene (5 bases). This CDR3 is built from 16 residues. The ends were cut back, 8 bases at V and 4 bases at J, with 21 bases in the middle. Germline V gene lookup returns CDR1 SNHLY and CDR2 FYNNEI. In DNA, the CDR3 is TGTGCCAGCGGCCCGGGGTCGGGCCCTCTTTACAATGAGCAGTTCTTC. Its translation: CASGPGSGPLYNEQFF.

The chain employs TRBV13 and TRBJ2-5; weak D call: TRBD2 (5 bases). Germline lookup yields CDR1 PRHDT and CDR2 FYEKMQ (reference sequence). Trimming took off 5 bases at V and 7 bases at J, with 11 bases between the two ends. The CDR3 totals 12 residues. CDR3 sequence: CASSATEGTQYF. Written as DNA, the CDR3 is TGTGCCAGCAGCGCCACAGAGGGGACCCAGTACTTC.

This clonotype was counted once. The chain recombines TRBV9 with TRBJ1-2, with unresolved D. Germline lookup yields CDR1 SGDLS and CDR2 YYNGEE. CDR3 length: 12 amino acids. V was cut by 6 bases and J by 7 bases, with 13 bases left in between. The CDR3 region is CASTQSPRGYTF. The CDR3, as DNA: TGTGCCAGCACTCAATCGCCCCGTGGCTACACCTTC. Full variable domain (rest looked up from reference TRBV9 and TRBJ1-2): DSGVTQTPKHLITATGQRVTLRCSPRSGDLSVYWYQQSLDQGLQFLIQYYNGEERAKGNILERFSAQQFPDLHSELNLSSLELGDSALYFCASTQSPRGYTFGSGTRLTVV.

CDR3 DNA: TGTGCCTGGAGCTCCAGGGACGGTATAAGGCAGCCCCAGCATTTT. Residues: CAWSSRDGIRQPQHF. The genes are TRBV30 and TRBJ1-5, with D perhaps TRBD1 (5 bases). Trimming took off 3 bases at V and 7 bases at J, with 19 bases between the two ends. Per germline, CDR1 GTSNPN and CDR2 SVGIG (reference sequence). The CDR3 has 15 amino acids. Variable domain in full (rest from reference TRBV30 and TRBJ1-5): SQTIHQWPATLVQPVGSPLSLECTVEGTSNPNLYWYRQAAGRGLQLLFYSVGIGQISSEVPQNLSASRPQDRQFILSSKKLLLSDSGFYLCAWSSRDGIRQPQHFGDGTRLSIL.

This chain connects TRBV19 to TRBJ2-5; D may correspond to TRBD1 or TRBD2 (5 bases each). CDR1 is LNHDA and CDR2 is SQIVND in the germline V gene (reference sequence). Trimming stripped 3 bases from V and 0 bases from J, with 11 bases between. The CDR3 extends over 15 amino acids. The CDR3 bases are TGTGCCAGTAGTATGACAGCGGACCACCAAGAGACCCAGTACTTC. Translated, it gives CASSMTADHQETQYF. Complete variable domain (other parts from reference TRBV19 and TRBJ2-5): DGGITQSPKYLFRKEGQNVTLSCEQNLNHDAMYWYRQDPGQGLRLIYYSQIVNDFQKGDIAEGYSVSREKKESFPLTVTSAQKNPTAFYLCASSMTADHQETQYFGPGTRLLVL.

This chain links TRBV9 with TRBJ1-1; 10 bases agree with TRBD1. The CDR3 is made up of 15 amino acids. Trimming cost V 3 bases and J 9 bases; bases outside gene matches: 11. Germline V gene lookup returns CDR1 SGDLS and CDR2 YYNGEE. The CDR3 protein is CASSATTGTGEKAFF. CDR3 nucleotides: TGTGCCAGCAGCGCTACCACCGGGACAGGGGAGAAAGCTTTCTTT.

V usage is TRBV20-1 and J usage is TRBJ2-7; 11 nucleotides match TRBD1. This CDR3 is built from 14 residues. The germline gives CDR1 DFQATT, CDR2 SNEGSKA (reference sequence). After removal of 0 bases from V and 6 bases from J, the junction contained 4 bases not matched to a gene. Written as DNA, the CDR3 is TGCAGTGCTAGAGACGGGACAGGGGGTACCGAGCAGTACTTC. Translation gives CSARDGTGGTEQYF.

J is TRBJ2-3 and V is TRBV27; a possible D gene is TRBD2 (7 bases). V lost 0 bases and J 4 bases, leaving 14 bases between the germline ends. CDR3 length: 16 residues. Germline-derived CDR1 and CDR2 are MNHEY and SMNVEV (reference sequence). The CDR3 sequence: CASSLSRGEGADTQYF. Written as DNA, the CDR3 is TGTGCCAGCAGTTTATCGAGAGGGGAGGGGGCAGATACGCAGTATTTT.

The chain couples TRBV4-1 to TRBJ1-4, with unresolved D. The ends were cut back, 1 base at V and 8 bases at J, with 5 bases in the middle. The germline V gene encodes CDR1 MGHRA and CDR2 YSYEKL. The CDR3 extends over 12 amino acids. The CDR3 DNA sequence: TGCGCCAGCAGCCAAGGAAAGGAAAAACTGTTTTTT. It yields the protein CASSQGKEKLFF.

The V call is TRBV15, the J call TRBJ2-2; 9 nucleotides agree with TRBD1. The CDR3 loop spans 17 amino acids. CDR1 and CDR2 (germline): LNHNV, YYDKDF (reference sequence). Losses at the gene ends were 5 bases for V and 3 bases for J; bases not matched to a gene: 10. The CDR3 protein is CATSDPQGALDTGELFF. As DNA, the CDR3 is TGTGCCACCAGCGACCCACAGGGGGCCCTGGACACCGGGGAGCTGTTTTTT.